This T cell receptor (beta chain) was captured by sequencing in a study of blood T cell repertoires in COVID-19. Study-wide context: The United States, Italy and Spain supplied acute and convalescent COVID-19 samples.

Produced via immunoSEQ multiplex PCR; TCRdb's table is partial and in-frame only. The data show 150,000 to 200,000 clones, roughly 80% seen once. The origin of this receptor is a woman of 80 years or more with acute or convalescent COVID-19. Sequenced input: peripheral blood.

CDR3 in DNA: TGTGCCAGCAGCTTGGGACAGGGGAGCCATGGCTACACCTTC. This sequence encodes CASSLGQGSHGYTF. This chain joins TRBV5-6 and TRBJ1-2; 8 nucleotides match TRBD1. V lost 0 bases, J lost 6 bases, and 4 bases stayed unmatched. CDR3 length: 14 residues. Germline V gene lookup returns CDR1 SGHDT and CDR2 YYEEEE. The full variable domain, completed using reference TRBV5-6 and TRBJ1-2, is DAGVTQSPTHLIKTRGQQVTLRCSPKSGHDTVSWYQQALGQGPQFIFQYYEEEERQRGNFPDRFSGHQFPNYSSELNVNALLLGDSALYLCASSLGQGSHGYTFGSGTRLTVV.